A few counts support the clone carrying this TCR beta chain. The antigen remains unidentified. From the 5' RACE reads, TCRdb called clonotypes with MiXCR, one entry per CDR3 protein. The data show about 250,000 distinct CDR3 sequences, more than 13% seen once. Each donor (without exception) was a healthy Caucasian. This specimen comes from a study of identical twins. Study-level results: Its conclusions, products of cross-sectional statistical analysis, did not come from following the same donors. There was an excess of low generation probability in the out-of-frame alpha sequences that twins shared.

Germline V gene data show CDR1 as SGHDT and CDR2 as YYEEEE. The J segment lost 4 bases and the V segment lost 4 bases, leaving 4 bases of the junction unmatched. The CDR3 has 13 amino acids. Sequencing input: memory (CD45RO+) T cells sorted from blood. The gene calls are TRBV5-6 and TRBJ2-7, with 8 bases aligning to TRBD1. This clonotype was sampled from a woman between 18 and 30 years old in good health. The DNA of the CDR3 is TGTGCCAGCAGCATCAGGGGGCAGTACGAGCAGTACTTC. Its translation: CASSIRGQYEQYF.